The clone carrying this T cell receptor beta chain has just a few counts. Time point described: patch test 2, 6 weeks after DPC sensitization. Treatment: therapeutic diphenylcyclopropenone sensitization with weekly scalp DPC. The source of the sample is a study of human T cells and chemical hapten exposure. Per the germline V gene, CDR1 is SGDLS and CDR2 is YYNGEE. Trimming stripped 2 bases from V and 5 bases from J, with 11 bases between. The CDR3 covers 15 residues. TCRdb passed the RACE reads through MiXCR, listing each CDR3 protein once. Among approximately 92,000 distinct CDR3 sequences listed, 11% were seen once.

This clonotype originated in a woman aged 40 to 50 with alopecia areata. Some clones in this sample may be carry-over from other donors' samples. Sequenced here: whole blood, sampled in connection with sensitization to the hapten diphenylcyclopropenone (DPC). The chain has TRBV9 and TRBJ1-6; unclear D gene. This chain's CDR3 is CASSVADGNNSPLHF. The CDR3 nucleotides are TGTGCCAGCAGCGTGGCCGACGGGAATAATTCACCCCTCCACTTT. The full variable domain, rest sourced from reference TRBV9 and TRBJ1-6, is DSGVTQTPKHLITATGQRVTLRCSPRSGDLSVYWYQQSLDQGLQFLIQYYNGEERAKGNILERFSAQQFPDLHSELNLSSLELGDSALYFCASSVADGNNSPLHFGNGTRLTVT.